Below, 16 T cell receptor beta chains from the same sample are listed, as sequenced in a study of blood T cell repertoires in COVID-19. Produced via immunoSEQ multiplex PCR; TCRdb's table is partial and in-frame only. The sample lists roughly 400,000 clones; around 92% were seen once. The sequencing sample was made of PBMCs or T cells enriched from blood (not recorded which). These receptors were obtained from a woman in her 30s who had recovered from COVID-19.

The genes are TRBV5-1 and TRBJ1-2; 9 bases are a match to TRBD1. Germline trimming cut 4 bases from V and 13 bases from J; bases unmatched to any gene: 14. The length of the CDR3 is 14 residues. Per the germline V gene, CDR1 is SGHRS and CDR2 is YFSETQ. The CDR3 spells CASSPLGTGRQGTF. CDR3 DNA sequence: TGCGCCAGCAGCCCCCTAGGGACAGGGCGACAGGGCACCTTC.

The V and J genes are TRBV19 and TRBJ1-2; a weak D match, TRBD1 (6 bases). The CDR3 totals 16 residues. CDR1 and CDR2 from the germline V gene are LNHDA and SQIVND (reference sequence). The V and J ends lost 6 bases and 7 bases respectively, with 24 bases between them. This CDR3 is CASSYSPGTRGGGYTF. Here the CDR3 DNA reads TGTGCCAGTAGCTACTCACCAGGGACACGCGGAGGTGGCTACACCTTC.

The count of this clone is one. This chain uses TRBV6-5 with TRBJ2-7; tentatively, D is TRBD1 (5 bases). The CDR3 is 14 residues long. CDR1 MNHEY and CDR2 SVGAGI come from the germline V gene. Trimming removed 8 bases from V and 3 bases from J, with 17 bases in between. The CDR3 reads CASGRQRSFYEQYF. The CDR3 bases are TGTGCCAGCGGGCGACAGCGTAGTTTCTACGAGCAGTACTTC.

The gene calls are TRBV6-5 and TRBJ1-2, with TRBD1 matching 11 bases. The ends lost 7 bases at V and 6 bases at J; junction bases unmatched: 7. The CDR3 loop spans 14 amino acids. Per the germline V gene, CDR1 is MNHEY and CDR2 is SVGAGI. For the CDR3, the DNA is TGTGCCAGCACCTTGGACAGGGGGCATAATGGCTACACCTTC. Translating it yields CASTLDRGHNGYTF.

The V call is TRBV9, the J call TRBJ2-5; 10 nucleotides align to TRBD2. Trimming cost V 0 bases and J 3 bases; bases outside gene matches: 2. The CDR3 consists of 15 residues. The germline gives CDR1 SGDLS, CDR2 YYNGEE. The CDR3 sequence: CASSVGTSGEETQYF. CDR3 sequence (DNA): TGTGCCAGCAGCGTAGGGACTAGCGGTGAAGAGACCCAGTACTTC. The full variable domain, in which reference TRBV9 and TRBJ2-5 provide the parts outside the CDR3, is DSGVTQTPKHLITATGQRVTLRCSPRSGDLSVYWYQQSLDQGLQFLIQYYNGEERAKGNILERFSAQQFPDLHSELNLSSLELGDSALYFCASSVGTSGEETQYFGPGTRLLVL.

The chain combines TRBV20-1 with TRBJ1-4; D gene uncertain. The CDR3 is 14 amino acids. Per germline, CDR1 DFQATT and CDR2 SNEGSKA (reference sequence). V lost 3 bases and J 0 bases, leaving 8 bases between the germline ends. CDR3 nucleotides: TGCAGTGCTAGTCTAGTTGCAACTAATGAAAAACTGTTTTTT. Translating it yields CSASLVATNEKLFF.

The chain is built from TRBV7-9 and TRBJ1-4, with TRBD1 as a possible D gene (6 bases). V lost 5 bases and J lost 4, with 14 bases in between. The CDR3 runs to 15 residues. The germline CDR1 and CDR2 sequences are SEHNR and FQNEAQ (reference sequence). Here the CDR3 reads CASSEDSAFNEKLFF. DNA of the CDR3: TGTGCCAGCAGCGAGGACAGCGCGTTTAATGAAAAACTGTTTTTT.

J is TRBJ2-1 and V is TRBV10-3; perhaps TRBD2 as D (5 bases). The CDR3 consists of 12 residues. Germline values: CDR1 ENHRY, CDR2 SYGVKD. V was cut by 7 bases and J by 6 bases, with 10 bases left in between. CDR3 region: CAITAGGNEQFF. The DNA of the CDR3 is TGTGCCATCACGGCAGGAGGCAATGAGCAGTTCTTC.

This sequence joins TRBV3-1 (or the pseudogene TRBV3-2) and TRBJ2-2; D uncertain. The CDR3 runs 14 residues. V was pared by 0 bases and J by 5 bases, with 7 bases between. CDR1 LGHDT and CDR2 YNNKEL come from the germline V gene (reference sequence). This CDR3 is CASSQDAGTGELFF. In DNA, the CDR3 is TGTGCCAGCAGCCAAGACGCCGGGACCGGGGAGCTGTTTTTT.

About this clone itself: A read error may account for a junction end that differs from germline. The chain uses TRBV5-1 and TRBJ1-2, with D possibly TRBD1 on 5 matching bases. Per germline, CDR1 SGHRS and CDR2 YFSETQ. The CDR3 runs 15 residues. The CDR3 DNA is TGCGCCAGCAGCTTGGACGGTCTAGGGGACTATCGCTACACCTTC. Its protein is CASSLDGLGDYRYTF.

The DNA of the CDR3 is TGTGCCATCAGTGAGAACCCAGGGTACGGAAACACCATATATTTT. Encoded protein: CAISENPGYGNTIYF. The J gene is TRBJ1-3, the V gene TRBV10-3, with D possibly matching TRBD1 (5 bases). Deletions cut 2 bases from V and 4 bases from J, with 12 bases between. This CDR3 is 15 amino acids long. CDR1 and CDR2 from the germline V gene are ENHRY and SYGVKD.

J is TRBJ1-4 and V is TRBV5-1; 10 positions match TRBD1. This CDR3 has 15 residues. With 5 bases clipped from V and 7 bases from J, the junction kept 8 bases outside the gene matches. CDR1 and CDR2 (germline): SGHRS, YFSETQ. The CDR3 DNA follows: TGCGCCAGCAGTCTGCTGGGACAGGGGATTGAAAAACTGTTTTTT. Its translation is CASSLLGQGIEKLFF.

V and J are TRBV21-1 and TRBJ1-3. TRBV21-1 is noted as a pseudogene. The CDR3 is made up of 11 amino acids. CDR3 nucleotides: TGTGCCAGCAGCAACGGTAACACCATATATTTT. Translating gives CASSNGNTIYF.

The chain couples TRBV4-1 to TRBJ2-5, with D perhaps TRBD1 (6 bases). The CDR3 contains 17 residues. CDR1 is MGHRA and CDR2 is YSYEKL in the germline V gene. With 4 bases removed from V and 4 bases from J, the gap between germline ends came to 22 bases. The CDR3 DNA sequence: TGCGCCAGCAGCCTGAATATCGGCACAGGGAGTCTAGAGACCCAGTACTTC. It yields the protein CASSLNIGTGSLETQYF.

The chain has TRBV7-6 and TRBJ1-1, with D hard to call. This CDR3 is built from 17 residues. CDR1 is SGHVS and CDR2 is FNYEAQ in the germline V gene. V shed 1 base and J shed 7 bases, with 22 bases lying between them. Written as DNA, the CDR3 is TGTGCCAGCAGCTTAGTCCCCCAGGTCGAGGGCTGGGTTGAAGCTTTCTTT. Protein: CASSLVPQVEGWVEAFF.

This sequence joins TRBV3-1 (or the pseudogene TRBV3-2) and TRBJ2-2; D call uncertain. V shed 0 bases and J shed 4 bases, with 12 bases lying between them. Germline V lookup: CDR1 LGHDT, CDR2 YNNKEL (reference sequence). This CDR3 is built from 16 residues. In nucleotides, the CDR3 is TGTGCCAGCAGCCAAGAAAATGCTCTCAGCACCGGGGAGCTGTTTTTT. Its protein product is CASSQENALSTGELFF.